This entry concerns a single TCR beta chain. These data come from a study of blood T cell repertoires in COVID-19. Study-level background: Some COVID-19 samples were acute and others convalescent; all came from the United States, Italy and Spain. From T cells, B-cell-depleted T cells, or PBMCs came the material, which was cDNA or gDNA.

Under the authors' procedure: Nucleated cell counts were estimated from reference gene primer amplification. The assay was immunoSEQ multiplex PCR, and TCRdb's table has in-frame clones only and misses some. The V and J calls and clone size are taken from that table; D and trimming were inferred from the DNA. In the table there are over 250,000 clones, approximately 83% of which are singletons. V lost 4 bases and J 3 bases, leaving 38 bases between the germline ends. Germline V gene data show CDR1 as SGHRS and CDR2 as YFSETQ. This CDR3 spans 23 amino acids. This TCR was recovered from a woman aged 45 to 65 who had recovered from COVID-19. The sequencing input was peripheral blood. The rearrangement uses TRBV5-1 and TRBJ2-1, with D tentatively TRBD1 (6 bases). The CDR3 sequence: CASSPTRAGGYWTAHPRYNEQFF. The CDR3 DNA reads TGCGCCAGCAGCCCTACAAGGGCTGGGGGCTATTGGACGGCCCACCCACGCTACAATGAGCAGTTCTTC.